A single sample is the source of the 27 T cell receptor beta chains below, sequenced in a study of T cell responses to AZD1222 COVID-19 vaccine. Sequencing used immunoSEQ multiplex PCR; TCRdb keeps in-frame clones, though not all of them. The table lists about 73,000 clones, about nine tenths of them singletons. Here the sequenced sample was peripheral blood, taken on day 0 of AZD1222 vaccination. The receptors come from an adult in good health.

In DNA form, the CDR3 reads TGTGCCAGCTCACCCCTTGCGGGAGGAACCTACGAGCAGTACTTC. It encodes CASSPLAGGTYEQYF. The J gene is TRBJ2-7, the V gene TRBV18; 8 bases agree with TRBD2. The junction had 6 bases not matched to a gene; V was cut back by 3 bases and J by 2 bases. CDR1 is KGHSH, CDR2 LQKENI, per germline. The CDR3 has 15 residues.

The V and J genes are TRBV5-1 and TRBJ1-2, with D tentatively TRBD1 (5 bases). CDR3 length equals 15 residues. Germline CDR1 reads SGHRS; CDR2 reads YFSETQ. V was trimmed by 4 bases and J by 7 bases, leaving 20 bases between them. CDR3 loop: CASSLASGTPTGYTF. Written as DNA, the CDR3 is TGCGCCAGCAGCCTGGCCTCAGGGACTCCAACTGGCTACACCTTC.

This clone was seen just once. This chain connects TRBV10-2 to TRBJ1-3, with D maybe TRBD1 (6 bases). The CDR3 runs to 15 residues. Trimming shortened V by 6 bases and J by 2 bases, and 14 bases separated the two germline ends. The germline CDR1 and CDR2 sequences are WSHSY and SAAADI. The CDR3 region is CASRSEQGAGNTIYF. CDR3 coding DNA: TGCGCCAGCAGAAGTGAACAGGGAGCTGGAAACACCATATATTTT.

The chain carries TRBV24-1 and TRBJ2-5; 7 bases agree with TRBD1. After removal of 2 bases from V and 5 bases from J, the junction contained 16 bases not matched to a gene. The CDR3 runs 18 residues. Per the germline V gene, CDR1 is KGHDR and CDR2 is SFDVKD. CDR3 sequence: CATSDSGPWQGVEETQYF. The DNA for the CDR3 is TGTGCCACCAGTGATTCGGGGCCGTGGCAGGGGGTTGAGGAGACCCAGTACTTC.

The chain joins TRBV27 to TRBJ2-3; 8 bases match TRBD1. CDR3 size: 15 residues. In germline, CDR1 is MNHEY, CDR2 SMNVEV (reference sequence). V was pared by 6 bases and J by 2 bases, with 7 bases of the junction left unmatched. This CDR3 is CASRTLTGATDTQYF. The CDR3 nucleotides read TGTGCCAGCAGAACTCTGACAGGGGCCACAGATACGCAGTATTTT.

The rearrangement uses TRBV7-2 and TRBJ1-3; D is possibly TRBD1 (6 bases). Trimming cost V 0 bases and J 7 bases, with 10 bases left between them. This CDR3 contains 14 residues. Germline V gene lookup returns CDR1 SGHTA and CDR2 FQGNSA. This CDR3 is CASSLARTANTIYF. As DNA, the CDR3 is TGTGCCAGCAGCTTAGCTAGGACAGCCAACACCATATATTTT.

CDR3 in amino acids: CASSSPPSHEQFF. The CDR3 coding sequence is TGTGCCAGCAGCTCCCCTCCGTCCCATGAGCAGTTCTTC. The genes are TRBV7-3 and TRBJ2-1, with unresolved D. Trimming removed 4 bases from V and 8 bases from J, with 12 bases in between. Germline loops: CDR1 SGHTA, CDR2 FQGTGA. The CDR3 length is 13 residues.

The chain recombines TRBV9 with TRBJ1-2; D may be TRBD1 (5 bases). The CDR3 covers 14 residues. The germline V gene encodes CDR1 SGDLS and CDR2 YYNGEE. The V and J ends lost 4 bases and 5 bases respectively, with 15 bases between them. CDR3 DNA: TGTGCCAGCAGCCCAGACCGGGACGGGTATGGCTACACCTTC. Encoded protein: CASSPDRDGYGYTF.

In this sample, this clone turned up once. This rearrangement joins TRBV7-9 to TRBJ1-5; D is uncertain. The germline V gene encodes CDR1 SEHNR and CDR2 FQNEAQ (reference sequence). Trimming cost V 1 base and J 0 bases, with 7 bases left between them. The CDR3 runs 15 residues. CDR3 sequence reads: CASSLGTASNQPQHF. CDR3 coding DNA: TGTGCCAGCAGCTTAGGAACCGCTAGCAATCAGCCCCAGCATTTT.

The V gene is TRBV27, the J gene TRBJ2-6; no definite D call. Trimming stripped 6 bases from V and 0 bases from J, with 12 bases between. The CDR3 runs 16 residues. Germline assignment: CDR1 MNHEY and CDR2 SMNVEV (reference sequence). In DNA, the CDR3 is TGTGCCAGCAGCTCGTACTTTAGCTCTGGGGCCAACGTCCTGACTTTC. Translating it yields CASSSYFSSGANVLTF.

The V and J genes are TRBV24-1 and TRBJ2-2; perhaps TRBD1 as D (6 bases). Looked up from germline, CDR1 is KGHDR and CDR2 is SFDVKD. The CDR3 length is 16 residues. Trimming took off 0 bases at V and 3 bases at J, with 10 bases between the two ends. CDR3 DNA: TGTGCCACCAGTGATTTGTGGGGGCCCGACACCGGGGAGCTGTTTTTT. The encoded protein is CATSDLWGPDTGELFF.

The chain employs TRBV25-1 and TRBJ2-1; D perhaps matches TRBD2 (6 bases). The CDR3 consists of 14 residues. Germline assignment: CDR1 MGHDK and CDR2 SYGVNS. V was pared by 5 bases and J by 3 bases, with 11 bases between. The CDR3 nucleotides read TGTGCCAGCAGTTTCTCGCGGGACTACAATGAGCAGTTCTTC. This translates into CASSFSRDYNEQFF.

This rearrangement joins TRBV5-4 to TRBJ1-2; weak D call: TRBD1 (6 bases). This CDR3 region has 15 residues. V was cut by 0 bases and J by 2 bases, with 11 bases left in between. The V gene's germline CDR1 is SGHNT and CDR2 YYREEE (reference sequence). In nucleotides, the CDR3 is TGTGCCAGCAGCTTGGGAAGACAGGCCAACTATGGCTACACCTTC. The encoded protein is CASSLGRQANYGYTF.

The V call is TRBV6-5, the J call TRBJ2-2, with a weak D call TRBD1 (6 bases). V gave up 2 bases and J gave up 6 bases, with 16 bases separating them. This CDR3 comprises 16 residues. Germline lookup yields CDR1 MNHEY and CDR2 SVGAGI. Written as DNA, the CDR3 is TGTGCCAGCAGTTACGCGGACAGCTACGTGTCCGGGGAGCTGTTTTTT. Its protein is CASSYADSYVSGELFF.

This clone was detected a few times. V usage is TRBV2 and J usage is TRBJ1-6, with 9 bases that match TRBD1. The germline gives CDR1 SNHLY, CDR2 FYNNEI. This CDR3 spans 15 amino acids. The V segment lost 7 bases and the J segment 6 bases; nucleotides outside the gene matches: 7. The CDR3 DNA is TGTGCCAGCACCGTACGGGACAGGGCTAATTCACCCCTCCACTTT. Protein sequence: CASTVRDRANSPLHF.

In this sample, this clone turned up once. The rearrangement links TRBV6-4 to TRBJ2-7, with TRBD2 matching over 8 bases. Germline V gene data show CDR1 as MRHNA and CDR2 as SNTAGT. This CDR3 region has 15 residues. V gave up 7 bases and J gave up 4 bases; unmatched junction bases: 12. The chain's CDR3 is CASIPPASGSYEQYF. CDR3 bases: TGTGCCAGCATCCCTCCGGCGAGCGGGAGTTACGAGCAGTACTTC.

The rearrangement links TRBV5-4 to TRBJ2-1; tentative D call: TRBD2 (6 bases). The CDR3 totals 15 residues. CDR1 is SGHNT, CDR2 YYREEE, per germline (reference sequence). The germline V and J ends were trimmed by 2 bases and 8 bases, with 17 bases remaining between them. The CDR3 loop is CASSLRRDQTDEQFF. DNA for the CDR3: TGTGCCAGCAGCTTAAGGAGGGACCAGACCGATGAGCAGTTCTTC.

The CDR3 loop is CASSHRLLPSGANVLTF. CDR3 coding DNA: TGCGCCAGCAGCCATAGACTACTCCCCTCTGGGGCCAACGTCCTGACTTTC. The rearrangement joins TRBV4-1 to TRBJ2-6, with a tentative D call TRBD2 (5 bases). This CDR3 is 17 amino acids long. V lost 3 bases and J 0 bases, leaving 12 bases between the germline ends. CDR1 is MGHRA, CDR2 YSYEKL, per germline.

The V gene is TRBV7-9, the J gene TRBJ2-3; D is possibly TRBD1 or TRBD2 (5 bases each). V shed 0 bases and J shed 0 bases, with 13 bases lying between them. CDR1 SEHNR and CDR2 FQNEAQ come from the germline V gene (reference sequence). The CDR3 totals 17 residues. CDR3 DNA sequence: TGTGCCAGCAGCTTAGCGGGGGACCAGTATAGCACAGATACGCAGTATTTT. Translating gives CASSLAGDQYSTDTQYF.

This chain uses TRBV3-1 (or the pseudogene TRBV3-2) with TRBJ1-2; TRBD1 matches at 9 bases. V lost 6 bases to trimming and J lost 8 bases; unmatched junction nucleotides: 4. This CDR3 comprises 12 residues. Germline V lookup: CDR1 LGHDT, CDR2 YNNKEL (reference sequence). The CDR3 nucleotides are TGTGCCAGCAGTCTCACAGGGGGCGGCTACACCTTC. It encodes CASSLTGGGYTF.

This chain connects TRBV27 to TRBJ1-6; D gene uncertain. Germline CDR1 and CDR2: MNHEY and SMNVEV (reference sequence). V lost 3 bases, J lost 5 bases, and 17 bases lay in between. There are 17 residues in the CDR3. The CDR3 here is CASSFRATPLDNSPLHF. CDR3 coding DNA: TGTGCCAGCAGTTTCCGAGCTACACCCTTGGATAATTCACCCCTCCACTTT.

The gene calls are TRBV11-1 and TRBJ2-7, with no clear D. The CDR3 is made up of 17 amino acids. Germline CDR1 and CDR2: SGHAT and FQDESV (reference sequence). The V and J ends lost 0 bases and 0 bases respectively, with 15 bases between them. This CDR3 is CASSLAKVQRSSYEQYF. For the CDR3, the DNA is TGTGCCAGCAGCTTAGCCAAGGTTCAGAGGAGCTCCTACGAGCAGTACTTC.

The J gene is TRBJ2-7, the V gene TRBV5-1; no clear D gene. V lost 4 bases and J lost 0, with 8 bases in between. Germline CDR1 and CDR2: SGHRS and YFSETQ. The CDR3 covers 13 residues. In nucleotides, the CDR3 is TGCGCCAGCAGCATAGAACCCTCCTACGAGCAGTACTTC. It encodes CASSIEPSYEQYF.

This chain connects TRBV28 to TRBJ1-1, with unresolved D. The CDR3 covers 15 residues. Germline V gene data show CDR1 as MDHEN and CDR2 as SYDVKM. Trimming shortened V by 6 bases and J by 0 bases, and 14 bases separated the two germline ends. In nucleotides, the CDR3 is TGTGCCAGCAGCCCTACTACATACCTGAACACTGAAGCTTTCTTT. Translated, it gives CASSPTTYLNTEAFF.

CDR3 protein: CATRQTYEQYF. The CDR3 region has the DNA TGTGCCACAAGGCAGACCTACGAGCAGTACTTC. The chain links TRBV2 to TRBJ2-7; D gene unclear. V was shortened by 10 bases and J by 2 bases, with 9 bases between the two germline ends. CDR3 length: 11 amino acids. The germline gives CDR1 SNHLY, CDR2 FYNNEI.

Note on this clone: The same CDR3 arises from other DNA sequences in this sample as well. V usage is TRBV30 and J usage is TRBJ2-3; 7 bases match TRBD1. With 1 base clipped from V and 2 bases from J, the junction kept 6 bases outside the gene matches. The CDR3 consists of 15 residues. Germline lookup yields CDR1 GTSNPN and CDR2 SVGIG (reference sequence). The CDR3 here is CAWSGDSPHTDTQYF. CDR3 nucleotide sequence: TGTGCCTGGAGTGGGGACAGTCCCCACACAGATACGCAGTATTTT.

This clone was seen a few times. J is TRBJ2-7 and V is TRBV2, with no clear D. CDR3 size: 12 residues. V lost 7 bases, J lost 3 bases, and 10 bases lay in between. Germline V CDR1 and CDR2: SNHLY, FYNNEI. CDR3 DNA: TGTGCCAGCAAGGAACAAATCTACGAGCAGTACTTC. It specifies CASKEQIYEQYF.